Following are 17 T cell receptor beta chains from one sample sequenced in a study of shared clonotypes between healthy human individuals. This table comes from immunoSEQ multiplex PCR, and its TCRdb copy is limited to in-frame clones, with some not included. The repertoire consists of approximately 500,000 clones, with about 96% occurring once and the leading ten covering 0.06%. The sequenced material came from naive CD4+ T cells sorted from blood. Subset given: CD45RA+ positively selected. These receptors all come from a woman aged 25 to 39 in good health.

This clone has just one count. The CDR3 here is CGDRGYSFDTGELFF. The CDR3 DNA follows: TGTGGGGACAGGGGATATTCGTTCGACACCGGGGAGCTGTTTTTT. The chain combines TRBV21-1 with TRBJ2-2; the D call of TRBD1 is as the table states it, not checked on the DNA. TRBV21-1 is classified as a pseudogene. This CDR3 contains 15 residues.

The rearrangement uses TRBV28 and TRBJ1-3; D unclear. From germline, CDR1 is MDHEN and CDR2 SYDVKM. V was pared by 7 bases and J by 4 bases, with 20 bases between. The CDR3 sequence is 16 residues long. The CDR3 spells CASILGRLAEGNTIYF. The CDR3 bases are TGTGCCAGCATCCTCGGCCGACTTGCGGAGGGAAACACCATATATTTT.

The V and J genes are TRBV4-1 and TRBJ2-1; the match to TRBD2 covers 8 bases. Trimming removed 6 bases from V and 6 bases from J; junction bases left unmatched: 10. This CDR3 has 15 amino acids. The germline V gene encodes CDR1 MGHRA and CDR2 YSYEKL. This chain's CDR3 is CASRRTGTSSNEQFF. As DNA, the CDR3 is TGCGCCAGCAGGCGGACCGGGACTAGTTCCAATGAGCAGTTCTTC.

This chain connects TRBV10-1 to TRBJ2-7, with 7 positions matching TRBD1. The V and J ends lost 0 bases and 12 bases, in that order; junction bases with no gene match: 5. This CDR3 is 12 amino acids long. CDR1 is WNHNN and CDR2 is SYGVQD in the germline V gene (reference sequence). As DNA, the CDR3 is TGCGCCAGCAGTGAGTCAGGTGGACAGGTGTACTTC. This codes for CASSESGGQVYF.

V gene TRBV4-1 combines with J gene TRBJ2-7, with TRBD2 identical over 7 bases. From germline, CDR1 is MGHRA and CDR2 YSYEKL. The CDR3 spans 17 residues. The trim removed 0 bases at V and 0 bases at J, leaving 8 bases unmatched. CDR3 coding DNA: TGCGCCAGCAGCCAAGATTTGCGAGCGGGGAGCTCCTACGAGCAGTACTTC. Its protein product is CASSQDLRAGSSYEQYF.

This clone has only a few counts. The rearrangement uses TRBV5-1 and TRBJ1-3; D not certain. In germline, CDR1 is SGHRS, CDR2 YFSETQ. The V and J ends lost 2 bases and 9 bases respectively, with 12 bases between them. This CDR3 region has 13 residues. As DNA, the CDR3 is TGCGCCAGCAGCTTAGGAGGAACTGGCACCATATATTTT. This encodes CASSLGGTGTIYF.

The table lists this clone with a count of one. Here the CDR3 reads CSASIVYEQYF. The CDR3 nucleotides are TGCAGTGCTAGTATTGTCTACGAGCAGTACTTC. This sequence joins TRBV20-1 and TRBJ2-5; D gene ambiguous. With the DNA end fitting TRBJ2-7 better, the J assignment may be wrong. The CDR3 loop spans 11 amino acids. Germline loops: CDR1 DFQATT, CDR2 SNEGSKA (reference sequence).

The chain links TRBV10-3 to TRBJ1-3; TRBD1 matches 7 bases. Trimming took 3 bases from V and 3 from J; bases not matched to a gene: 5. Looked up from germline, CDR1 is ENHRY and CDR2 is SYGVKD. This CDR3 is 15 amino acids long. The CDR3 spells CAISDKGARGNTIYF. The DNA of the CDR3 is TGTGCCATCAGTGACAAGGGGGCGCGTGGAAACACCATATATTTT.

The chain is built from TRBV5-6 and TRBJ2-7; tentatively, D is TRBD1 or TRBD2 (5 bases each). The germline V gene encodes CDR1 SGHDT and CDR2 YYEEEE. V was clipped by 3 bases and J by 7 bases, with 17 bases between them. CDR3 size: 14 residues. The CDR3 here is CASSWGPMPGEQYF. The DNA for the CDR3 is TGTGCCAGCAGCTGGGGCCCTATGCCGGGAGAGCAGTACTTC.

Only one count was recorded for this clone. The V gene is TRBV7-2, the J gene TRBJ1-1; 7 bases fit TRBD1. The length of the CDR3 is 14 residues. Trimming cost V 4 bases and J 3 bases; bases outside gene matches: 5. Germline V gene lookup returns CDR1 SGHTA and CDR2 FQGNSA. CDR3 DNA sequence: TGTGCCAGCAGCTCCCGGACAGGCTACACTGAAGCTTTCTTT. This sequence encodes CASSSRTGYTEAFF.

This sequence joins TRBV29-1 and TRBJ2-1; possible D gene TRBD1, 6 bases. Trimming took 5 bases from V and 4 from J, leaving 18 bases between them. Germline V gene lookup returns CDR1 SQVTM and CDR2 ANQGSEA. The CDR3 contains 15 residues. The CDR3 loop reads CSVNRAGVRYNEQFF. The CDR3, as DNA: TGCAGCGTTAACCGTGCAGGGGTCAGATACAATGAGCAGTTCTTC.

The gene calls are TRBV15 and TRBJ2-5; perhaps TRBD2 as D (6 bases). CDR1 is LNHNV, CDR2 YYDKDF, per germline (reference sequence). CDR3 length: 15 amino acids. Trimming stripped 1 base from V and 5 bases from J, with 14 bases between. CDR3 amino acids: CATSRGGDWRETQYF. As DNA, the CDR3 is TGTGCCACCAGCAGAGGGGGGGATTGGAGGGAGACCCAGTACTTC.

The J gene is TRBJ2-1, the V gene TRBV11-1, with 11 bases identical to TRBD2. The germline CDR1 and CDR2 sequences are SGHAT and FQDESV (reference sequence). Germline trimming cut 10 bases from V and 6 bases from J; bases unmatched to any gene: 8. The CDR3 is 14 residues long. The CDR3 is CATLLAGGGNEQFF. The DNA of the CDR3 is TGTGCCACCCTTCTAGCGGGAGGCGGCAATGAGCAGTTCTTC.

The chain joins TRBV11-2 to TRBJ2-3; 11 nucleotides align to TRBD2. The CDR3 extends over 16 amino acids. V shed 6 bases and J 0 bases; nucleotides not matched to a gene: 5. Germline lookup yields CDR1 SGHAT and CDR2 FQNNGV. The CDR3 nucleotides read TGTGCCAGCAGACCGAGGACTAGCGGGAGCACAGATACGCAGTATTTT. Its translation: CASRPRTSGSTDTQYF.

This clone occurred once. The V call is TRBV11-2, the J call TRBJ2-5; 9 bases agree with TRBD1. CDR3 size: 15 residues. Germline V gene lookup returns CDR1 SGHAT and CDR2 FQNNGV. Trimming removed 2 bases from V and 8 bases from J; junction bases left unmatched: 9. CDR3 sequence: CASSLTVTGGNTQYF. The CDR3 nucleotides read TGTGCCAGCAGCTTAACCGTGACAGGGGGTAATACCCAGTACTTC.

V and J are TRBV5-5 and TRBJ2-7; 10 bases align to TRBD2. This CDR3 is built from 15 residues. Germline loops: CDR1 SGHKS, CDR2 YYEKEE (reference sequence). J was trimmed by 3 bases and V by 5 bases; bases with no gene match: 8. The CDR3 nucleotides read TGTGCCAGCAGGCTAGCGGGAGCTTCCAACTACGAGCAGTACTTC. Protein sequence: CASRLAGASNYEQYF.

The chain carries TRBV27 and TRBJ1-1, with D unclear. Trimming stripped 0 bases from V and 1 base from J, with 6 bases between. Per the germline V gene, CDR1 is MNHEY and CDR2 is SMNVEV (reference sequence). CDR3 size: 14 residues. Written as DNA, the CDR3 is TGTGCCAGCAGTTTATCACGGAAGAACACTGAAGCTTTCTTT. Protein product: CASSLSRKNTEAFF.